This TCR beta chain appears in the sequencing data of a study of early T cells in non-severe SARS-CoV-2 infection. One entry per CDR3 protein, called by TCRdb with MiXCR from the 5' RACE reads. This sample has over 50,000 distinct CDR3 sequences, with 7.5% to 10% found just once. Germline V CDR1 and CDR2: SGHTS, YDEGEE. The CDR3 is 17 residues long. V gave up 4 bases and J gave up 5 bases; unmatched junction bases: 12. The J gene is TRBJ1-6, the V gene TRBV5-8; 7 nucleotides match TRBD1. Sequencing input: whole blood. The source is an adult who was a healthcare worker with PCR-confirmed SARS-CoV-2 infection or an uninfected control (not recorded which). The CDR3, as DNA: TGTGCCAGCAGCCACCGACAGGGAACGGTCGATAATTCACCCCTCCACTTT. Translation: CASSHRQGTVDNSPLHF.